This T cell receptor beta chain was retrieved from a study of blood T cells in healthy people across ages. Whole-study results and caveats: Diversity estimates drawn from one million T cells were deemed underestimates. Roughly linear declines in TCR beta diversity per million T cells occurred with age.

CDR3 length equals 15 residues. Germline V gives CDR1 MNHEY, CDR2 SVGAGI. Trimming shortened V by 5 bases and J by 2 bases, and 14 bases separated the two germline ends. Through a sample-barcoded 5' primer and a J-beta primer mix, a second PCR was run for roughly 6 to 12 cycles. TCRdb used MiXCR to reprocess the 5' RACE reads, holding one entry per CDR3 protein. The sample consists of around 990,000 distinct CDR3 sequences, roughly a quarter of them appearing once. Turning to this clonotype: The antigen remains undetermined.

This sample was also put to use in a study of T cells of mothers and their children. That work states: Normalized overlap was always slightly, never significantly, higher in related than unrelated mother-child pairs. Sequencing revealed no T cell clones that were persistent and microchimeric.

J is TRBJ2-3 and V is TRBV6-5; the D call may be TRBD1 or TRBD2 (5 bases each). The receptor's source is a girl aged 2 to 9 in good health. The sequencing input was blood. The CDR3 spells CASSNRDPFTDTQYF. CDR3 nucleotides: TGTGCCAGCAGTAACCGGGACCCCTTCACAGATACGCAGTATTTT.